The clone carrying this T cell receptor (beta chain) was seen a handful of times. Its matching antigen is unknown. This sample is drawn from a study of naive and memory T cell subsets. Notes on the study in general: Possibly reflecting memory cells re-expressing CD45RA, a few larger clonotypes occurred in naive repertoires, especially CD8. Diversity fell and Gini index rose from naive through CM, EM, EMRA.

Two oligonucleotides, mixed equimolar, formed the beta constant-region primer covering TRBC1 and TRBC2. Four rounds of PCR amplified the ligated cDNA using nested alpha and beta constant-region primers plus SP2. Via MiXCR, TCRdb re-called the UMI-ligation and nested PCR reads, giving one row per CDR3 protein. The table shows over 110,000 distinct CDR3 sequences, with approximately 20% occurring only once. Cells stained for CD3, CD4, CD8, CD45RA, CD27 and viability were sorted into four CD45RA/CD27 subsets. Input material: naive CD8+ T cells from blood. The origin of this receptor is a human donor in good health.

CDR3 loop: CASSNRVGTGELFF. The DNA for the CDR3 is TGTGCCAGCAGTAACAGGGTTGGGACCGGGGAGCTGTTTTTT. V is TRBV6-5 and J is TRBJ2-2; D is possibly TRBD1 (6 bases). Trimming stripped 5 bases from V and 5 bases from J, with 12 bases between. The germline V gene encodes CDR1 MNHEY and CDR2 SVGAGI. The CDR3 runs 14 residues.